Sequencing of this TCR beta chain was carried out in a study of neurological immune-mediated disorders. This CDR3 comprises 14 residues. J was trimmed by 5 bases and V by 5 bases; bases with no gene match: 8. In germline, CDR1 is SGHRS, CDR2 YFSETQ. This clonotype was detected ten times or more. TCRdb reanalysed the 5' RACE reads using MiXCR and keeps one entry per CDR3 protein. The data show tens of thousands of distinct CDR3 sequences, roughly 15% seen once. The origin of this receptor is a woman aged 45-65 years in good health. The V call is TRBV5-1, the J call TRBJ2-3; TRBD2 matches 7 bases. Material for sequencing was PBMCs. In DNA form, the CDR3 reads TGCGCCAGCAGGGTGGCGGGAGTAGTAGATACGCAGTATTTT. It specifies CASRVAGVVDTQYF.